The clone carrying this T cell receptor (beta chain) was recorded at least ten times. No antigen is known for it. The read finishes 3 residues shy of the CDR3 end, and the germline J gene is used to complete it. This specimen belongs to a study of T cell clonality in common variable immunodeficiency. Regarding the study as a whole: CVID subjects had higher TCRbeta clonality than healthy controls, most marked in about a third. Reportedly, TCR beta sequences from common variable immunodeficiency showed fewer deletions and N-nucleotide insertions.

CDR3 length equals 13 residues. Germline CDR1 KGHSH, CDR2 LQKENI. Both groups were predominantly of Caucasian heritage. Profiled with immunoSEQ multiplex PCR; TCRdb holds only in-frame clones, not every one. This set yields some 45,000 clones and no singletons; the top ten hold 5% to 6.5%. This receptor was taken from a person aged 18 to 75 in good health. The sequenced material came from peripheral blood mononuclear cells. This rearrangement joins TRBV18 to TRBJ2-2; D unresolved. The sequenced CDR3 bases are TGTGCCAGTTCGACGGTAACTAATGAAAAG. Translated, it gives CASSTVTNEK. The CDR3 reads in full as CASSTVTNEKLFF.